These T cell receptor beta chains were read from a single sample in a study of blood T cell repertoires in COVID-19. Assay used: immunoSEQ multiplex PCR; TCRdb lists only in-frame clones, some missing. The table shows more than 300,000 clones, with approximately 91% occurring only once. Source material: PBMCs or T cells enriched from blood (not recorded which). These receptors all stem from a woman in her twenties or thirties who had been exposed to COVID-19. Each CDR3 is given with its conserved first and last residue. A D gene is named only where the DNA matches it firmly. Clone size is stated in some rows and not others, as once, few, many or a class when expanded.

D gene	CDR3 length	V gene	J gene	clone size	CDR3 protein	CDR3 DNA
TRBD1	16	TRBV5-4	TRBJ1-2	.	CASSLGGGDRGYGYTF	TGTGCCAGCAGCTTGGGAGGAGGGGACAGGGGATATGGCTACACCTTC
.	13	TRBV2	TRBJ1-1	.	CASSGQFVSEAFF	TGTGCCAGCAGCGGACAGTTTGTCTCTGAAGCTTTCTTT
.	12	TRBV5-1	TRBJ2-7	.	CASSSGSSEQYF	TGCGCCAGCAGTTCCGGGTCCTCCGAGCAGTACTTC
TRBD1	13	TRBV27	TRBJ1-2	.	CASSLTGLYGYTF	TGTGCCAGCAGCTTGACAGGGCTCTATGGCTACACCTTC
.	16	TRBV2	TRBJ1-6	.	CASSEATGAHGSPLHF	TGTGCCAGCAGTGAGGCGACAGGCGCACACGGATCACCCCTCCACTTT
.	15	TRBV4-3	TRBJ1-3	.	CASSHAERGGNTIYF	TGCGCCAGCAGCCACGCAGAGCGGGGAGGAAACACCATATATTTT
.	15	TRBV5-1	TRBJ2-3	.	CASTSLGGREDTQYF	TGCGCCAGCACCTCTCTCGGGGGGCGAGAAGATACGCAGTATTTT
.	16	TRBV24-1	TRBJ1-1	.	CATSDLEEAGDTEAFF	TGTGCCACCAGTGATTTGGAGGAGGCGGGGGACACTGAAGCTTTCTTT
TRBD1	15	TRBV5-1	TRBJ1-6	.	CASSIAGTGGSPLHF	TGCGCCAGCAGCATAGCCGGGACAGGGGGTTCACCCCTCCACTTT
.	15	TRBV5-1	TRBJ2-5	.	CASSLEVGGQETQYF	TGCGCCAGCAGCTTGGAGGTAGGGGGCCAAGAGACCCAGTACTTC
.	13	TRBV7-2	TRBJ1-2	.	CASSRQVLYGYTF	TGTGCCAGCAGCAGACAGGTACTCTATGGCTACACCTTC
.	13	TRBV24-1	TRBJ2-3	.	CATSVGGRDTQYF	TGTGCCACCAGCGTTGGGGGGAGGGATACGCAGTATTTT
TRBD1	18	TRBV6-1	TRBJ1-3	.	CASSVSLNTRGAGNTIYF	TGTGCCAGCAGTGTCTCCCTAAATACCAGGGGGGCCGGAAACACCATATATTTT
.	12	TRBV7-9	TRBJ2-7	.	CASSIHIYEQYF	TGTGCCAGCAGCATACACATCTACGAGCAGTACTTC
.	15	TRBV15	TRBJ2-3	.	CATSRDLLRTDTQYF	TGTGCCACCAGCAGAGATCTTCTCCGCACAGATACGCAGTATTTT
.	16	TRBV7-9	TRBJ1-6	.	CASSQSLRGARSPLHF	TGTGCCAGCAGTCAGTCTCTCAGGGGCGCCCGGTCACCCCTCCACTTT
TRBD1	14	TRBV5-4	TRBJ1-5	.	CASSPGGGNQPQHF	TGTGCCAGCAGTCCAGGGGGAGGCAATCAGCCCCAGCATTTT
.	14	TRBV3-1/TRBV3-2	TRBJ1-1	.	CASSTTGQNTEAFF	TGTGCCAGCAGCACCACAGGTCAGAACACTGAAGCTTTCTTT
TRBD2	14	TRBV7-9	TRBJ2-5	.	CASRASGGRETQYF	TGTGCCAGCAGAGCTAGCGGGGGCAGGGAGACCCAGTACTTC
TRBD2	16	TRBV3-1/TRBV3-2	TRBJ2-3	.	CASSLLAGGVTDTQYF	TGTGCCAGCAGCCTCCTAGCGGGGGGGGTCACAGATACGCAGTATTTT
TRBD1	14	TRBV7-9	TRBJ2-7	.	CASSSGTASYEQYF	TGTGCCAGCAGCTCCGGGACAGCCTCCTACGAGCAGTACTTC
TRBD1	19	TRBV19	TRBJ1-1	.	CASSIDYRQGEFLNTEAFF	TGTGCCAGTAGTATCGACTATCGACAGGGCGAGTTTTTGAACACTGAAGCTTTCTTT
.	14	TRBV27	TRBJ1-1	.	CASTLNRLNTEAFF	TGTGCCAGCACTCTCAACAGATTGAACACTGAAGCTTTCTTT
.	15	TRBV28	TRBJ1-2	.	CASSPPGHTPYGYTF	TGTGCCAGCAGTCCCCCGGGACACACACCCTATGGCTACACCTTC
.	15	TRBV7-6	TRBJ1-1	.	CASSLEGYRNTEAFF	TGTGCCAGCAGCTTAGAGGGGTACCGGAACACTGAAGCTTTCTTT
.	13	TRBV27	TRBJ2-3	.	CASSEARTDTQYF	TGTGCCAGCAGCGAAGCCCGCACAGATACGCAGTATTTT
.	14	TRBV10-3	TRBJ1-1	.	CAISESKGVTEAFF	TGTGCCATCAGTGAGTCTAAAGGGGTAACTGAAGCTTTCTTT
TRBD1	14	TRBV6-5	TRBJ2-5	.	CASQTGTAQETQYF	TGTGCCAGCCAGACCGGGACAGCACAAGAGACCCAGTACTTC
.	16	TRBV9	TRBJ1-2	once	CASSVSQSSRGYGYTF	TGTGCCAGCAGCGTTAGCCAGTCCTCTAGAGGCTATGGCTACACCTTC
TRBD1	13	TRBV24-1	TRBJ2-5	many	CATQGQGGETQYF	TGTGCCACACAGGGACAGGGAGGAGAGACCCAGTACTTC
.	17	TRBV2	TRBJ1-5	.	CASSEEGGQYSNQPQHF	TGTGCCAGCAGTGAGGAGGGCGGACAATATAGCAATCAGCCCCAGCATTTT
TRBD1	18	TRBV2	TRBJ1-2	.	CASSDPGRQGASGYGYTF	TGTGCCAGCAGTGACCCCGGGAGACAGGGGGCTTCTGGCTATGGCTACACCTTC
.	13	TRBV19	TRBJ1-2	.	CATSLGYAYGYTF	TGTGCCACTTCCCTCGGGTACGCCTATGGCTACACCTTC
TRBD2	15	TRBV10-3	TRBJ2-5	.	CAISGLAGEEETQYF	TGTGCCATCAGTGGCCTAGCGGGGGAGGAAGAGACCCAGTACTTC
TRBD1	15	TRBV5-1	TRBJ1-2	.	CASSTTGGGEGGYTF	TGCGCCAGCAGCACGACAGGGGGCGGGGAAGGAGGCTACACCTTC
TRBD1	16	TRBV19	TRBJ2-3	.	CASSPRRDRGTDTQYF	TGTGCCAGTAGTCCGCGGAGGGACAGGGGGACAGATACGCAGTATTTT
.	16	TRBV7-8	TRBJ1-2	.	CASSHAGRVGLYGYTF	TGTGCCAGCAGCCATGCGGGGCGGGTAGGGCTCTATGGCTACACCTTC
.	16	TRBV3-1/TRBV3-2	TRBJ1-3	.	CASSPPGTNKGNTIYF	TGTGCCAGCAGCCCACCCGGGACAAACAAAGGAAACACCATATATTTT